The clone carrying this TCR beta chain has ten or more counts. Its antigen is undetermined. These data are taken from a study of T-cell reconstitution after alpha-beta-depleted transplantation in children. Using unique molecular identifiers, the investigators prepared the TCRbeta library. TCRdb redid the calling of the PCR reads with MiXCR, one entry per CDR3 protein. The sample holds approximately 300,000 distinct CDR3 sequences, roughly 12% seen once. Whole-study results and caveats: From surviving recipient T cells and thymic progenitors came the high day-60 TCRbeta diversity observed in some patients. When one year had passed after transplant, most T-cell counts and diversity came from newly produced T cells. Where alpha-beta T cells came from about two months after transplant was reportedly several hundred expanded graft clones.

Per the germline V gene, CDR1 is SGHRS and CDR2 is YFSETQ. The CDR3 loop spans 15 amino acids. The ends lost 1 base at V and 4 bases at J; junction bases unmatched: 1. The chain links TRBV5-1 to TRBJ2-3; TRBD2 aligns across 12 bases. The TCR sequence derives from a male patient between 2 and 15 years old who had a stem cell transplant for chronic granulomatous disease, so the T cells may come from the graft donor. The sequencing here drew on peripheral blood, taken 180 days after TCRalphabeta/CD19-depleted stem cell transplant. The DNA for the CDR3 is TGCGCCAGCAGCTTGACTAGCGGGAGGCCAGATACGCAGTATTTT. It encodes CASSLTSGRPDTQYF.